This T cell receptor beta chain was sequenced in a study of blood T cell repertoires in COVID-19. The CDR3 extends over 13 amino acids. V was pared by 3 bases and J by 7 bases, with 13 bases between. CDR1 is LNHDA, CDR2 SQIVND, per germline (reference sequence). Produced via immunoSEQ multiplex PCR; TCRdb's table is partial and in-frame only. Of around 200,000 clones listed, around 82% are singletons. This TCR was sampled from a woman aged 40 to 50 with active or convalescent COVID-19. The sample was peripheral blood. The J gene is TRBJ2-7, the V gene TRBV19, with D unresolved. The CDR3 protein is CASSILVRSEQYF. CDR3 nucleotides: TGTGCCAGTAGTATTCTCGTTCGGAGTGAGCAGTACTTC. The complete variable domain, with remaining parts taken from reference TRBV19 and TRBJ2-7, reads DGGITQSPKYLFRKEGQNVTLSCEQNLNHDAMYWYRQDPGQGLRLIYYSQIVNDFQKGDIAEGYSVSREKKESFPLTVTSAQKNPTAFYLCASSILVRSEQYFGPGTRLTVT.